The clone carrying this T cell receptor (beta chain) has at least ten counts. The CDR3 loop spans 14 amino acids. Deletions cut 1 base from V and 5 bases from J, with 11 bases between. Germline values: CDR1 SEHNR, CDR2 FQNEAQ (reference sequence). The sample comes from a study of T cells in Graves' hyperthyroidism and ophthalmopathy. Amplification yielded TCR beta CDR3 regions, with RNA transcripts as the source. Primed by the HTBI set, a first-round RT-PCR was run on the TCR CDR3. TCRdb reprocessed the multiplex PCR reads via MiXCR and lists one record per CDR3 protein. The sample includes 600,000 to 700,000 distinct CDR3 sequences, about 15% of them seen just once.

The V gene is TRBV7-9, the J gene TRBJ1-2, with D maybe TRBD1 (5 bases). This receptor was taken from a woman between 35 and 50 years old with Graves' ophthalmopathy. Sequenced input: blood. The CDR3 DNA reads as TGTGCCAGCAGCTTAGATCCAGGGAGGTATGGCTACACCTTC. It yields the protein CASSLDPGRYGYTF.